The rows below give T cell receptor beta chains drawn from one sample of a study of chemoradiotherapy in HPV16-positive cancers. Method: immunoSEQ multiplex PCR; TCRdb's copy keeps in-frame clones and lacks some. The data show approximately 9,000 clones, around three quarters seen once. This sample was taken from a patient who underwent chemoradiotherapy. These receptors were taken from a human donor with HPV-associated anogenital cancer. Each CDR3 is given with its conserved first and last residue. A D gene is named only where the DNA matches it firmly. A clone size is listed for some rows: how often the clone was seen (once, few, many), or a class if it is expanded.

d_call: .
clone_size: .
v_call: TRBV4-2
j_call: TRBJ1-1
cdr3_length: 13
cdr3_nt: TGTGCCAGCAGCCCCCGGGAAGGCACTGAAGCTTTCTTT
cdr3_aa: CASSPREGTEAFF

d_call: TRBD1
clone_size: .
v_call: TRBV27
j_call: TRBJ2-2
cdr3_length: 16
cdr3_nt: TGTGCCAGCAGTTCGTCCAGGGGGCGGTGGACCGGGGAGCTGTTTTTT
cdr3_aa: CASSSSRGRWTGELFF

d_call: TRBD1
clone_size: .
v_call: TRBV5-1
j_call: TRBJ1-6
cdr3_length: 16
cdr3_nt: TGCGCCAGCAGAAGTGACAGGGTTGGTCATAATTCACCCCTCCACTTT
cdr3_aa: CASRSDRVGHNSPLHF

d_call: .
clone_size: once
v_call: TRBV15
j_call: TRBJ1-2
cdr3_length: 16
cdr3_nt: TGTGCCACCAGCAGAGGCCCCATGAGGGTGAACTATGGCTACACCTTC
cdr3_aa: CATSRGPMRVNYGYTF

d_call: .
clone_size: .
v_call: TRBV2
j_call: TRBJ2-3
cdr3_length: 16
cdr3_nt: TGTGCCAGCAGAGCTGAGCGGTGGTCTAGCACAGATACGCAGTATTTT
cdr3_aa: CASRAERWSSTDTQYF

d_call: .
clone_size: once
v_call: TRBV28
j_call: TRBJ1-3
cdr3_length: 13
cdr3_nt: TGTGCCAGCAGTTTGGGGTGGGGAAACACCATATATTTT
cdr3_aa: CASSLGWGNTIYF

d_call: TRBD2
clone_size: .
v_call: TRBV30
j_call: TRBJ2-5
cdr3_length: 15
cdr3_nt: TGTGCCTGGAGTCCGGGACTAGCGGCCCAAGAGACCCAGTACTTC
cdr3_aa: CAWSPGLAAQETQYF

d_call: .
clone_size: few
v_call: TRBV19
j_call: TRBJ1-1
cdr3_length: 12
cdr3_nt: TGTGCCAGTAGAGTGGTCGGGATTGAAGCTTTCTTT
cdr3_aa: CASRVVGIEAFF

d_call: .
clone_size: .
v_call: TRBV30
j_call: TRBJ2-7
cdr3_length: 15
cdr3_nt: TGTGCCTGGAGTGTTTGGTCGCAGAGCTCCTACGAGCAGTACTTC
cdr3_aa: CAWSVWSQSSYEQYF

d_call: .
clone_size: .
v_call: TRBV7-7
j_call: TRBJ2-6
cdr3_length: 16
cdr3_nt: TGTGCTAGCAGCCCGTTGAAGGTATCTGGGGCCAACGTCCTGACTTTC
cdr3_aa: CASSPLKVSGANVLTF

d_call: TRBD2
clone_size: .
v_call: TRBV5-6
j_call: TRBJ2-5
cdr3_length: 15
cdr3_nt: TGTGCCAGCAGCTCTAGCGGGGGGTATCAAGAGACCCAGTACTTC
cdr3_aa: CASSSSGGYQETQYF

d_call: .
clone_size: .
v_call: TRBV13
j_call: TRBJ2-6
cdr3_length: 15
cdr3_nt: TGTGCCAGCAGCTTAGGAGGAGCGGGGGCCAACGTCCTGACTTTC
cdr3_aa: CASSLGGAGANVLTF

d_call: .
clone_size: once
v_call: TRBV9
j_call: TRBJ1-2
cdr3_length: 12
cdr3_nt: TGTGCCAGCAGCACAGATTCCTATGGCTACACCTTC
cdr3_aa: CASSTDSYGYTF

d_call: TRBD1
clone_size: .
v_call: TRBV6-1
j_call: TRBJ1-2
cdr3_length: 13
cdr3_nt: TGTGCCAGCAGTCTCCAGGGGGAGGATGGCTACACCTTC
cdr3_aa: CASSLQGEDGYTF

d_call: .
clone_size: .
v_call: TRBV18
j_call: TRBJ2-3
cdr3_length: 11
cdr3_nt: TGTGCCAGCTCACCAGCAGATACGCAGTATTTT
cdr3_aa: CASSPADTQYF

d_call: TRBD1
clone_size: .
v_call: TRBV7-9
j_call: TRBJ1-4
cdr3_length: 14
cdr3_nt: TGTGCCAGCAGCCAAGGGGGCGGGAAAGAAAAACTGTTTTTT
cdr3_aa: CASSQGGGKEKLFF

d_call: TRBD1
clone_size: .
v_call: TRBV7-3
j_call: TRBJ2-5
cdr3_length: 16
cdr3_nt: TGTGCCAGCAGCCCCTTCCGAGGACAGGGGGCAGAGACCCAGTACTTC
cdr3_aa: CASSPFRGQGAETQYF

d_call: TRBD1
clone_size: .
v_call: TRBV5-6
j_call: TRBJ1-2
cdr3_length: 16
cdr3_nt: TGTGCCAGCAGCACGGTAAGGACAGGGAAGGACTATGGCTACACCTTC
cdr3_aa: CASSTVRTGKDYGYTF

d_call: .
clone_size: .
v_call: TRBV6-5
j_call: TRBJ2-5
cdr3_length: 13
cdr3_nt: TGTGCCAGCAGTTACGGCAGGCGGGAGACCCAGTACTTC
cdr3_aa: CASSYGRRETQYF

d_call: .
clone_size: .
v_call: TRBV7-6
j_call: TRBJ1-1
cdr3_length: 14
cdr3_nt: TGTGCCAGCAGCTTGGAGGGTGCGAACACTGAAGCTTTCTTT
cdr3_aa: CASSLEGANTEAFF

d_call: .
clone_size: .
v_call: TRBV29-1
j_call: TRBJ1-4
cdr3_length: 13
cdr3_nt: TGCAGCGTATTAGGGCGAACTAATGAAAAACTGTTTTTT
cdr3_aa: CSVLGRTNEKLFF

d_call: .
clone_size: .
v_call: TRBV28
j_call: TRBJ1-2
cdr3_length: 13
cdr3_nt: TGTGCCAGCAGTTTCGCAGGGGACTATGGCTACACCTTC
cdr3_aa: CASSFAGDYGYTF

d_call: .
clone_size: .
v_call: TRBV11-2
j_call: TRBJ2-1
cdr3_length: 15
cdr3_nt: TGTGCCAGCAGCTTAGACGGCGGAGCCTACAATGAGCAGTTCTTC
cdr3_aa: CASSLDGGAYNEQFF

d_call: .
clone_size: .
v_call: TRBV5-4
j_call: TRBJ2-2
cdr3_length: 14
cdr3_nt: TGTGCCAGCAGCTTGGACAAGAACACCGGGGAGCTGTTTTTT
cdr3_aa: CASSLDKNTGELFF

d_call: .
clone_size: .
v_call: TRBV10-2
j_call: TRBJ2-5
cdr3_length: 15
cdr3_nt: TGCGCCAGCAGTGAGTCGGGCGGGGATGGGGAGACCCAGTACTTC
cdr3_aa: CASSESGGDGETQYF

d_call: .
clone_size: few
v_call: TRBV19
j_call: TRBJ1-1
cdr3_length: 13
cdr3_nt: TGTGCCAGTAGTATAGGCCCCAACACTGAAGCTTTCTTT
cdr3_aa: CASSIGPNTEAFF

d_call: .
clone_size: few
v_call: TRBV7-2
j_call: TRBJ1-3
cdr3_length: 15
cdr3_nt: TGTGCCAGCAGCTTAGGCCCAGGGTTTGGAAACACCATATATTTT
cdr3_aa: CASSLGPGFGNTIYF

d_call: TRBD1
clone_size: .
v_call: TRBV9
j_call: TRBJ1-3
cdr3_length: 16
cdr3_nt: TGTGCCAGCAGCGACTACAGGGGGCACACTGGAAACACCATATATTTT
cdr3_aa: CASSDYRGHTGNTIYF

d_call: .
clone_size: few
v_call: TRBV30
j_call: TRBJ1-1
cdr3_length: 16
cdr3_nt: TGTGCCTGGAGTGTGGTGACGAAGGGGGGCCGGGCTGAAGCTTTCTTT
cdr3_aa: CAWSVVTKGGRAEAFF

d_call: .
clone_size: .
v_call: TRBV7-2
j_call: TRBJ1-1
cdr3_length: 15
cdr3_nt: TGTGCCAGCAGCTTAGTGGGAGGGATGAACACTGAAGCTTTCTTT
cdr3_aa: CASSLVGGMNTEAFF

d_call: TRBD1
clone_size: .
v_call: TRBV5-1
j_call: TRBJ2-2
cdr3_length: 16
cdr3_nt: TGCGCCAGCAGCGTCTCCAGGGGGCTAGGTACCGGGGAGCTGTTTTTT
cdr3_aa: CASSVSRGLGTGELFF

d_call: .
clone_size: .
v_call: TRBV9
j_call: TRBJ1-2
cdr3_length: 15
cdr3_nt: TGTGCCAGCAGCGTGGACCCAACTGGACGATATGGCTACACCTTC
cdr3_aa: CASSVDPTGRYGYTF

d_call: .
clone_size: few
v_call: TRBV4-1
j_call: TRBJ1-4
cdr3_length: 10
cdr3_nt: TGCGCCAGCAGCCGGGAAAAACTGTTTTTT
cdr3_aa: CASSREKLFF

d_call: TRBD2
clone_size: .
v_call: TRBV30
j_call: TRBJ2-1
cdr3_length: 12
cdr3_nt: TGTGCCTGGAGTGGAGCGGGGACGAGCAAGTTCTTC
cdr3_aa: CAWSGAGTSKFF

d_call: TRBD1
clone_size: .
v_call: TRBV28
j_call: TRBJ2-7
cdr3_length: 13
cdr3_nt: TGTGCCACCGCGACAGGGAACTCCTACGAGCAGTACTTC
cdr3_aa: CATATGNSYEQYF

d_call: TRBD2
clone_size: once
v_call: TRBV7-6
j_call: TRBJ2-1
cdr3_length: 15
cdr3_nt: TGTGCCAGCAGCTTAGTGCGGGAGGGTTACAATGAGCAGTTCTTC
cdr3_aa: CASSLVREGYNEQFF

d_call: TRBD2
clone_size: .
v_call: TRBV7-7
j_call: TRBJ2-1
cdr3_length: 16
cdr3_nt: TGTGCTAGCAGCCCCGGACTAGCGGGAGGTGGGAATGAGCAGTTCTTC
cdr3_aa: CASSPGLAGGGNEQFF

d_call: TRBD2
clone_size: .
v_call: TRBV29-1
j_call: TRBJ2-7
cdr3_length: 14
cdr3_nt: TGCAGCGTCACTTCCCCCGGGGGGTTGGGAGAGCAGTACTTC
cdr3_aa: CSVTSPGGLGEQYF

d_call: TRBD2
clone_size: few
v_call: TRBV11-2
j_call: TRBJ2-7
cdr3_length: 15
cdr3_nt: TGTGCCAGCAGCCCCACAGGCGGGAGCTCCTACGAGCAGTACTTC
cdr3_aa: CASSPTGGSSYEQYF

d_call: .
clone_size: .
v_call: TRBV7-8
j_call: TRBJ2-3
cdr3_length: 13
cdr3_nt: TGTGCCAGCAGCTTAGAGCGTACAGATACGCAGTATTTT
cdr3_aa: CASSLERTDTQYF

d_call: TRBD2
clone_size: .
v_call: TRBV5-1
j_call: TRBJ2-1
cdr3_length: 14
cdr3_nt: TGCGCCAGCAGTCCCGCGGGGGGGTACAATGAGCAGTTCTTC
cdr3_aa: CASSPAGGYNEQFF

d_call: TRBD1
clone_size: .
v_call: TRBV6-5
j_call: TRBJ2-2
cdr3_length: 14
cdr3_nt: TGTGCCAGCAGCCAGACAGGGATTCCCGGGGAGCTGTTTTTT
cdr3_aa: CASSQTGIPGELFF

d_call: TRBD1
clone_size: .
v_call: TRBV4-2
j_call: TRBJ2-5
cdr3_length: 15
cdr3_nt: TGTGCCAGCAGCCAGGCCCGAGGGGGCGGCGAGACCCAGTACTTC
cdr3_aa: CASSQARGGGETQYF

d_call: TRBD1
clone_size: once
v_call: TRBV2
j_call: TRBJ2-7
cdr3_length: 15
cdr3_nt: TGTGCCAGCAGTTTCCCCTCGGACAGGCCCTACGAGCAGTACTTC
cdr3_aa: CASSFPSDRPYEQYF

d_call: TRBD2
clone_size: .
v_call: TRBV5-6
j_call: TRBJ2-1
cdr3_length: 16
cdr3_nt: TGTGCCAGCAGCTTCCTAGCGGGAGCTGCCTACAATGAGCAGTTCTTC
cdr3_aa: CASSFLAGAAYNEQFF

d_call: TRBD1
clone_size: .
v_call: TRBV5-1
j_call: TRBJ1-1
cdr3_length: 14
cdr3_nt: TGCGCCAGCAGCTTGGACAGGGGGCGATCTGAAGCTTTCTTT
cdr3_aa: CASSLDRGRSEAFF

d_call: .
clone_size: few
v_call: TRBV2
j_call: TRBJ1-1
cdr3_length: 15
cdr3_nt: TGTGCCAGCAGCAAAATGGGACCGCTGAACACTGAAGCTTTCTTT
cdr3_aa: CASSKMGPLNTEAFF

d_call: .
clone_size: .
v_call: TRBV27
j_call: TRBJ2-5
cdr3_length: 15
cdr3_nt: TGTGCCAGCAGTTACTCCTGGACATCCCAAGAGACCCAGTACTTC
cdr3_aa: CASSYSWTSQETQYF

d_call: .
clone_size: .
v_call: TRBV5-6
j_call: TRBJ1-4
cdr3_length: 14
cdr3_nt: TGTGCCAGCAGCTTGATAGGGATAGGTGAAAAACTGTTTTTT
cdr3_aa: CASSLIGIGEKLFF